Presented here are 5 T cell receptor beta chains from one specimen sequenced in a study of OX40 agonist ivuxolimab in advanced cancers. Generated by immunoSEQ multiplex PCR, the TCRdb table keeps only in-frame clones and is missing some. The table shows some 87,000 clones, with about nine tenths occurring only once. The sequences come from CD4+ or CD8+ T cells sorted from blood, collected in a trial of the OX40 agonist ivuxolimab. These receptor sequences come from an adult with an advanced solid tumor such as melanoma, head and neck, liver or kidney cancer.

CDR3 residues: CATSVGDRVTGYTF. DNA for the CDR3: TGTGCCACCAGCGTCGGGGACAGGGTGACGGGCTACACCTTC. The V and J genes are TRBV15 and TRBJ1-2; TRBD1 matches 9 bases. Per the germline V gene, CDR1 is LNHNV and CDR2 is YYDKDF (reference sequence). Unmatched junction bases numbered 9, after V lost 5 bases and J lost 8 bases. The CDR3 is made up of 14 amino acids.

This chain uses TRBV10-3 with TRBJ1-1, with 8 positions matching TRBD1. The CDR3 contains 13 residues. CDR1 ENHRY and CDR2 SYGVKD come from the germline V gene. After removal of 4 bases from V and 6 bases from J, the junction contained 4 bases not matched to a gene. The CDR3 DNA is TGTGCCATCAGTGGGACAGGGATCGCTGAAGCTTTCTTT. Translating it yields CAISGTGIAEAFF.

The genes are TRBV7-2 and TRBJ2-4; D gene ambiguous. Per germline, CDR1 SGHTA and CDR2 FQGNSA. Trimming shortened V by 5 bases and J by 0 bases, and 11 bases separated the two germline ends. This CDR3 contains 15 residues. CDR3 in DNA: TGTGCCAGCAGCCTTGGGTTTGGAGCCAAAAACATTCAGTACTTC. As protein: CASSLGFGAKNIQYF.

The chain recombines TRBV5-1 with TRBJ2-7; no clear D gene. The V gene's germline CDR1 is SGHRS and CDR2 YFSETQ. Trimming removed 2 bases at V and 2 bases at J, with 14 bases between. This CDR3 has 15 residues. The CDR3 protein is CASSLMSGAAYEQYF. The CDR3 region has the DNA TGCGCCAGCAGCTTAATGTCCGGAGCAGCCTACGAGCAGTACTTC.

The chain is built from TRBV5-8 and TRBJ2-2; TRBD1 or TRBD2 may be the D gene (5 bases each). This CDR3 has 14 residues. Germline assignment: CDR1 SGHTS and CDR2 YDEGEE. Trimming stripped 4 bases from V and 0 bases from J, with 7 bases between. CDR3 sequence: CASSRGPNTGELFF. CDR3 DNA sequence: TGTGCCAGCAGCCGGGGCCCGAACACCGGGGAGCTGTTTTTT.